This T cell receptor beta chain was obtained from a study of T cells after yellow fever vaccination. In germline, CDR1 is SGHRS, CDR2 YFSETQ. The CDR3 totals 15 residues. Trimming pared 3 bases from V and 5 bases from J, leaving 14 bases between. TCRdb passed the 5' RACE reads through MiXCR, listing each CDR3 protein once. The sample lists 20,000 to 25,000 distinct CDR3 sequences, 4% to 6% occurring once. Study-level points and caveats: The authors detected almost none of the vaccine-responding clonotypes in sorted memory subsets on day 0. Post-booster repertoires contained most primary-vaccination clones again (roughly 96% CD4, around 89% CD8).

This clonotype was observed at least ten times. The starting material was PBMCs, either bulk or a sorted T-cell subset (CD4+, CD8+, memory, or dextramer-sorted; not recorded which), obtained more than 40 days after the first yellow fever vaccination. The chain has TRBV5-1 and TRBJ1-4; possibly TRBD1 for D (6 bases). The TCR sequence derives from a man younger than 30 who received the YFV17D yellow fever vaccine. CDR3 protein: CASSSGQPQNEKLFF. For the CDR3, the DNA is TGCGCCAGCAGCTCCGGACAGCCTCAGAATGAAAAACTGTTTTTT.